The source of this TCR beta chain is a study of T-cell memory formation after mild COVID-19. The ends lost 5 bases at V and 1 base at J; junction bases unmatched: 12. This CDR3 is 17 amino acids long. Germline CDR1 reads SGHTA; CDR2 reads FQGNSA. At least ten counts were recorded for this clonotype. One entry per CDR3 protein, called by TCRdb with MiXCR from the 5' RACE reads. The sample lists some 200,000 distinct CDR3 sequences, about a fifth occurring once. This chain links TRBV7-2 with TRBJ2-7, with 9 bases aligning to TRBD1. The clonotype originates from an adult woman who had mild COVID-19 (a few samples of this study predate the infection). Cell type and time point are not known. Sequences were obtained from PBMCs or a T cell subset sorted from them (not recorded which). The CDR3 nucleotides are TGTGCCAGCAGCACGCGTGGGGCGGGACAGGGTTCCTACGAGCAGTACTTC. It translates to CASSTRGAGQGSYEQYF.